This note documents a single T cell receptor (beta chain) sequence. V dropped 4 bases and J dropped 2 bases, with 6 bases sitting between them. This CDR3 is 12 amino acids long. The germline gives CDR1 SGHRS, CDR2 YFSETQ. This record belongs to a study of blood T cell repertoires in COVID-19. Looking at the study overall: The origin of the acute and convalescent COVID-19 samples was the United States, Italy and Spain.

In Cohort 3, a recovered donor had either two negative PCRs, clearance, or symptom resolution. Original processing methods: Reference gene primers were amplified, and this amplification served to estimate nucleated cell counts. Some clones are missing from TCRdb's copy, which holds only in-frame ones; the method was immunoSEQ multiplex PCR. V, J and clone size derive from that table, while D and trimming were established from the DNA sequence. The table has more than 200,000 clones, about 90% seen once. The V call is TRBV5-1, the J call TRBJ1-2, with D hard to call. The sequence was collected from a man aged 25-40 years who had recovered from COVID-19. The sequenced material came from PBMCs or T cells enriched from blood (not recorded which). CDR3 coding DNA: TGCGCCAGCAGCCCGGGAAACTATGGCTACACCTTC. As protein: CASSPGNYGYTF.